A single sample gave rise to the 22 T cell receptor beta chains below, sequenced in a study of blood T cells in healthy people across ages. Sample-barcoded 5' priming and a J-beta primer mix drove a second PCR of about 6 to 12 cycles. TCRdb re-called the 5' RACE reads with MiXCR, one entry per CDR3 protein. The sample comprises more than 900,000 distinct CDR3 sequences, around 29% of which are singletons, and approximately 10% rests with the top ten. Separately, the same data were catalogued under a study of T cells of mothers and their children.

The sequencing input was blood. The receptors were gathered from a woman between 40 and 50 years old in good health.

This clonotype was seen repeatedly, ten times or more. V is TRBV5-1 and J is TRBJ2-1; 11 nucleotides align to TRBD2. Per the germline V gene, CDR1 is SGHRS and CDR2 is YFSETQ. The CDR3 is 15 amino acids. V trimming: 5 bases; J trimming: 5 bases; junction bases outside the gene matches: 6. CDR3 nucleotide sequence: TGCGCCAGCAGATATTTAGCGGGGGGGGACAATGAGCAGTTCTTC. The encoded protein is CASRYLAGGDNEQFF.

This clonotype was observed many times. The CDR3 DNA is TGTGCCAGCAGCCCCCCGGGGGCCTATGGCTACACCTTC. Translating gives CASSPPGAYGYTF. The chain links TRBV7-2 to TRBJ1-2, with D tentatively TRBD1 (6 bases). CDR1 and CDR2 (germline): SGHTA, FQGNSA. Trimming left V 5 bases short and J 4 bases short, with 11 bases between. CDR3 length: 13 residues. Together with reference TRBV7-2 and TRBJ1-2, the CDR3 gives the full variable domain: GAGVSQSPSNKVTEKGKDVELRCDPISGHTALYWYRQSLGQGLEFLIYFQGNSAPDKSGLPSDRFSAERTGGSVSTLTIQRTQQEDSAVYLCASSPPGAYGYTFGSGTRLTVV.

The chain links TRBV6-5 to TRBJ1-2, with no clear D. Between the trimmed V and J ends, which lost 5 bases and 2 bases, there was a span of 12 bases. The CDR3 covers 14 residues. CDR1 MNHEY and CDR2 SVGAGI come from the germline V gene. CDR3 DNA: TGTGCCAGCAGTAAACGGCTAGGGAACTATGGCTACACCTTC. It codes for CASSKRLGNYGYTF.

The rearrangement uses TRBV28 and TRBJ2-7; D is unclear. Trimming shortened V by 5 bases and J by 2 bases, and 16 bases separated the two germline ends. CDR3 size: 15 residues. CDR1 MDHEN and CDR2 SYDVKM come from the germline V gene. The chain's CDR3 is CASSPVSGLTYEQYF. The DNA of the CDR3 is TGTGCCAGCAGTCCGGTGTCGGGCCTTACCTACGAGCAGTACTTC.

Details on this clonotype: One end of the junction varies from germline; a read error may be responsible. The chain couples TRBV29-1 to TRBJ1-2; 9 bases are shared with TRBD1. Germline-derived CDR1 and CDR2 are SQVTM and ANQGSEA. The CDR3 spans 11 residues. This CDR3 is CCVRDRVGGTF. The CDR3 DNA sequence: TGCTGCGTGAGGGACAGGGTCGGGGGCACCTTC.

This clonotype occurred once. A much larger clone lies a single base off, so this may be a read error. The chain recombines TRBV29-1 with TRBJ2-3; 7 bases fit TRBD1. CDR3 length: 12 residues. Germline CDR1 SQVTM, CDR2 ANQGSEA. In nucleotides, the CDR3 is TGCAGCGTTTATGCAGGGACAGATACGCAGGATTTT. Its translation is CSVYAGTDTQDF.

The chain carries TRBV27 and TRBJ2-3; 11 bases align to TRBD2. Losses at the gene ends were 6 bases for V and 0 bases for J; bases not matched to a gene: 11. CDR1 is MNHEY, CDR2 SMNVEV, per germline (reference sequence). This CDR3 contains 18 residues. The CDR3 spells CASSQLAGALTSTDTQYF. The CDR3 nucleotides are TGTGCCAGCAGCCAACTAGCGGGGGCCCTCACTAGCACAGATACGCAGTATTTT.

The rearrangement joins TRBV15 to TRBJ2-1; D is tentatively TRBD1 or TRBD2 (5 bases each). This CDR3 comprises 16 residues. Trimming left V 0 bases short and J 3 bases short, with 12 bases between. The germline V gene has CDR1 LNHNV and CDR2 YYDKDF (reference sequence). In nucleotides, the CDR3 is TGTGCCACCAGCAGAGATGGGACCTCCGGCTACAATGAGCAGTTCTTC. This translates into CATSRDGTSGYNEQFF.

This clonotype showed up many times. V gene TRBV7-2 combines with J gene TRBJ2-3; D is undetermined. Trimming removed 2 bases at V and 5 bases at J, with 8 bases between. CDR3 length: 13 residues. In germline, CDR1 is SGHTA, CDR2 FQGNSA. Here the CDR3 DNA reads TGTGCCAGCAGCTTAAATCGAGGAGATACGCAGTATTTT. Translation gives CASSLNRGDTQYF.

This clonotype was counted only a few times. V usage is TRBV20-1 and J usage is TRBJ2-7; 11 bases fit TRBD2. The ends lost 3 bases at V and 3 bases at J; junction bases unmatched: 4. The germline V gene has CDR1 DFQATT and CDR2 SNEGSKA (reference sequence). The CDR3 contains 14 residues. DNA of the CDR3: TGCAGTGCTAGCCCTAGCGGGGGGTACTACGAGCAGTACTTC. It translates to CSASPSGGYYEQYF.

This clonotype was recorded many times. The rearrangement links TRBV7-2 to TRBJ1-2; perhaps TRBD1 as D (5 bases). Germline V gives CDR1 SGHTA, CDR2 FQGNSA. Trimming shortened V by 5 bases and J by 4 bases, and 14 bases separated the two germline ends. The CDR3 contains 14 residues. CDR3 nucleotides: TGTGCCAGCAGCCCCAACGGGGGTGGCTATGGCTACACCTTC. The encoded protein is CASSPNGGGYGYTF.

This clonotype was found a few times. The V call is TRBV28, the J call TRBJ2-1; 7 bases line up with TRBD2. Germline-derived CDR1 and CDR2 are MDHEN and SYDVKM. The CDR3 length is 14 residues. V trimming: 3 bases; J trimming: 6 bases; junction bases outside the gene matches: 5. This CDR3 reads CASSLTSWANEQFF. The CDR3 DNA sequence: TGTGCCAGCAGTTTGACTAGCTGGGCCAATGAGCAGTTCTTC.

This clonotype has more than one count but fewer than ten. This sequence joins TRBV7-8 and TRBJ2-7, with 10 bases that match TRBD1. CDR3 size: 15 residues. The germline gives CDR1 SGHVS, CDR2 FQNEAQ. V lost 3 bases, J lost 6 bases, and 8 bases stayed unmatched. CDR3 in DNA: TGTGCCAGCAGCTTCCGGTGGGGGACAGGGGTCGAGCAGTACTTC. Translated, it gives CASSFRWGTGVEQYF.

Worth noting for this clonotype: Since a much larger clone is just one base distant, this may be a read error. The CDR3 bases are TGTGCCAGCAGCTTTTCTTCCAGTGACAGGGCAGGTGTAAATGAGCAGTACTTC. Translating it yields CASSFSSSDRAGVNEQYF. V gene TRBV11-2 combines with J gene TRBJ2-4, with 7 bases lining up with TRBD1. This CDR3 has 18 residues. The germline gives CDR1 SGHAT, CDR2 FQNNGV. With V trimmed by 3 bases and J by 13 bases, 24 bases remained unmatched.

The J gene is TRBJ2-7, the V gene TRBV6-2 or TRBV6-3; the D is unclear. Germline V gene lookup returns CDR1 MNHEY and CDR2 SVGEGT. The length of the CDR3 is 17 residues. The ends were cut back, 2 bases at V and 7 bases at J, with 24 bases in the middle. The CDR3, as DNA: TGTGCCAGCAGTTACCCCCCGACGGGCATGATTCTTGGGGAGCAGTACTTC. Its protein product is CASSYPPTGMILGEQYF.

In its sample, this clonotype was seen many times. The CDR3 is CASSLEGGGSYNEQFF. In DNA form, the CDR3 reads TGCGCCAGCAGCTTGGAAGGGGGGGGCTCCTACAATGAGCAGTTCTTC. The J gene is TRBJ2-1, the V gene TRBV5-1, with D possibly matching TRBD2 (7 bases). The V gene lost 0 bases and the J gene lost 0 bases, with 10 bases spanning the gap. There are 16 residues in the CDR3. Germline CDR1 reads SGHRS; CDR2 reads YFSETQ.

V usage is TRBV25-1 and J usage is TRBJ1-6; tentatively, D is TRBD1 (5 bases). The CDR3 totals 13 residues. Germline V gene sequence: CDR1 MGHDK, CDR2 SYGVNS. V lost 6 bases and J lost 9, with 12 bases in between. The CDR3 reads CASRGTDSSPLHF. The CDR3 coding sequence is TGTGCCAGCAGGGGGACTGACTCTTCACCCCTCCACTTT.

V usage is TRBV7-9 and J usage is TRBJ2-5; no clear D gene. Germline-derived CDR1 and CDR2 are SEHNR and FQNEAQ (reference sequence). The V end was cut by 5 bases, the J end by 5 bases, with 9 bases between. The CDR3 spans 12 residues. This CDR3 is CASSPFEETQYF. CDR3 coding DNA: TGTGCCAGCAGCCCCTTTGAGGAGACCCAGTACTTC.

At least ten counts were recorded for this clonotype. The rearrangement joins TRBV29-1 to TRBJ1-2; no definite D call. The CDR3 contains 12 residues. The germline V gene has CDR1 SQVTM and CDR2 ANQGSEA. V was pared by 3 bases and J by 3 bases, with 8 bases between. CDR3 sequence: CSVEREDYGYTF. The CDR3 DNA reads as TGCAGCGTTGAGCGGGAAGACTATGGCTACACCTTC.

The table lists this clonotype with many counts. The CDR3 nucleotides are TGTGCCAGCAGGGACAGGGAACAAGAGACCCAGTACTTC. Translated, it gives CASRDREQETQYF. The chain links TRBV6-1 to TRBJ2-5; 8 nucleotides agree with TRBD1. There are 13 residues in the CDR3. Germline CDR1 is MNHNS and CDR2 is SASEGT. J lost 2 bases, V lost 6 bases, and 2 bases had no gene match.

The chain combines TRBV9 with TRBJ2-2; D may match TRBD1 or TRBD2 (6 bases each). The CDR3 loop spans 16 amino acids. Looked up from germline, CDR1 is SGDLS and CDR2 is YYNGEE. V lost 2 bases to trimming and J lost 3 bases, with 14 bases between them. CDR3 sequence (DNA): TGTGCCAGCAGCGTCGAGGGGGGTTTGTACACCGGGGAGCTGTTTTTT. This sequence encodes CASSVEGGLYTGELFF.

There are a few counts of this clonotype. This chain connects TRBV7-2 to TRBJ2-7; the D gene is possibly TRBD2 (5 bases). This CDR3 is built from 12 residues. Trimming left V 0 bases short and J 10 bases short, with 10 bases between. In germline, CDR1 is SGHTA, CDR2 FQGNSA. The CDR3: CASSLAIEGQYF. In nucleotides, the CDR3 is TGTGCCAGCAGCTTAGCAATTGAGGGCCAGTACTTC.